This passage covers 6 T cell receptor beta chains from one sample sequenced in a study of T cell responses to AZD1222 COVID-19 vaccine. TCRdb's table, derived via immunoSEQ multiplex PCR, lists solely in-frame clones and lacks some. The profile covers roughly 150,000 clones, with approximately 89% appearing a single time and under 2.5% taken by the ten largest. Sequences were derived from peripheral blood, sampled on day 0 of AZD1222 vaccination. The source of these receptors is an adult in good health.

Turning to this clone: The junction does not match germline at one end; this may be a read error. This chain connects TRBV5-6 to TRBJ2-3; D remains ambiguous. Germline CDR1 reads SGHDT; CDR2 reads YYEEEE. The CDR3 is 13 amino acids. The CDR3 DNA reads as TGTGCCAGCAGCTTGGCCGAGGCAGAGACGCAGTATTTT. Its translation is CASSLAEAETQYF.

V and J are TRBV5-4 and TRBJ2-2, with a tentative D call TRBD2 (6 bases). The germline V gene has CDR1 SGHNT and CDR2 YYREEE (reference sequence). The length of the CDR3 is 14 residues. Trimming removed 2 bases from V and 5 bases from J, with 10 bases in between. CDR3 in amino acids: CASSFQGGTGELFF. The CDR3 nucleotides read TGTGCCAGCAGCTTCCAGGGAGGAACCGGGGAGCTGTTTTTT.

This chain connects TRBV28 to TRBJ1-6; weak D call: TRBD1 (5 bases). V dropped 2 bases and J dropped 9 bases, with 14 bases sitting between them. The CDR3 is 15 residues long. The germline V gene has CDR1 MDHEN and CDR2 SYDVKM. The CDR3 nucleotides are TGTGCCAGCAGTTTAGCCGGGGCCGGAACTTCACCCCTCCACTTT. Translated: CASSLAGAGTSPLHF.

The chain links TRBV25-1 to TRBJ1-1; no clear D gene. Germline V gene sequence: CDR1 MGHDK, CDR2 SYGVNS. Trimming removed 4 bases from V and 0 bases from J, with 6 bases in between. The CDR3 extends over 13 amino acids. The CDR3, as DNA: TGTGCCAGCAGTGGAAGCATGAACACTGAAGCTTTCTTT. Amino acid sequence: CASSGSMNTEAFF. Together with reference TRBV25-1 and TRBJ1-1, the CDR3 gives the full variable domain: EADIYQTPRYLVIGTGKKITLECSQTMGHDKMYWYQQDPGMELHLIHYSYGVNSTEKGDLSSESTVSRIRTEHFPLTLESARPSHTSQYLCASSGSMNTEAFFGQGTRLTVV.

This chain uses TRBV18 with TRBJ2-5; the D is unclear. The CDR3 is 13 residues long. V dropped 1 base and J dropped 5 bases, with 8 bases sitting between them. Germline values: CDR1 KGHSH, CDR2 LQKENI. The chain's CDR3 is CASSPRDRETQYF. As DNA, the CDR3 is TGTGCCAGCTCACCACGAGATCGGGAGACCCAGTACTTC.

The chain joins TRBV6-5 to TRBJ1-2; D is unresolved. The germline V gene has CDR1 MNHEY and CDR2 SVGAGI. Trimming cost V 0 bases and J 8 bases, with 16 bases left between them. There are 15 residues in the CDR3. Written as DNA, the CDR3 is TGTGCCAGCAGTTACTCCGGCAGGTCGCCCTTGGGCTACACCTTC. Protein: CASSYSGRSPLGYTF.